The rows below give T cell receptor beta chains drawn from one sample of a study of OX40 agonist ivuxolimab in advanced cancers. Sequencing was performed with immunoSEQ multiplex PCR; in TCRdb, only in-frame clones are kept and a portion is missing. The data contain just over 90,000 clones, roughly 89% of them singletons. Source: CD4+ or CD8+ T cells sorted from blood, taken in a trial of the OX40 agonist ivuxolimab. The source is an adult with an advanced solid tumor such as melanoma, head and neck, liver or kidney cancer. Each CDR3 is given with its conserved first and last residue. D genes are given only for firm matches. Expanded clones are given a class, and other clones once, few, many or no size at all.

>TRBJ2-7|TRBV29-1|.|TRBD1
CSVEPGTGTYEQYF
TGCAGCGTTGAACCCGGGACAGGGACCTACGAGCAGTACTTC
>TRBJ2-7|TRBV5-8|.|TRBD2
CASSDSGSPAQYF
TGTGCCAGCAGCGATAGCGGGAGTCCGGCGCAGTACTTC
>TRBJ1-5|TRBV14|.|TRBD1
CASSPPGQGQSAQHF
TGTGCCAGCAGCCCGCCGGGACAGGGACAATCAGCTCAGCATTTT
>TRBJ2-1|TRBV11-1|.|.
CASGGGTGYNEQFF
TGTGCCAGCGGGGGGGGGACAGGATACAATGAGCAGTTCTTC
>TRBJ2-2|TRBV19|.|TRBD1
CASSPAPGQGAGTGELFF
TGTGCCAGTAGTCCGGCCCCGGGACAGGGGGCGGGAACCGGGGAGCTGTTTTTT
>TRBJ2-6|TRBV18|.|TRBD1
CASSPSTGASGANVLTF
TGTGCCAGCTCACCCAGTACAGGGGCCTCTGGGGCCAACGTCCTGACTTTC
>TRBJ2-1|TRBV10-3|.|TRBD1
CAISESGQGEQFF
TGTGCCATCAGTGAGTCTGGACAGGGCGAGCAGTTCTTC
>TRBJ1-5|TRBV19|.|.
CASSMGGGRQPQHF
TGTGCCAGTAGTATGGGCGGGGGGAGGCAGCCCCAGCATTTT
>TRBJ2-3|TRBV10-1|.|.
CASKMASGGTPSTDTQYF
TGCGCCAGCAAGATGGCGTCCGGGGGGACACCTAGCACAGATACGCAGTATTTT
>TRBJ1-5|TRBV29-1|.|TRBD1
CSVVDRGSNQPQHF
TGCAGCGTTGTCGACAGGGGCAGCAATCAGCCCCAGCATTTT
>TRBJ2-3|TRBV28|once|TRBD2
CASSQTTSGTTDTQYF
TGTGCCAGCAGCCAAACGACTAGCGGTACGACAGATACGCAGTATTTT
>TRBJ1-5|TRBV27|.|.
CASSLFGSGYSNQPQHF
TGTGCCAGCAGTTTATTTGGGTCCGGGTATAGCAATCAGCCCCAGCATTTT
>TRBJ2-3|TRBV28|.|TRBD1
CASSRSGTGRTDTQYF
TGTGCCAGCTCCAGATCCGGGACAGGTCGCACAGATACGCAGTATTTT
>TRBJ1-4|TRBV5-1|.|.
CASLWGRFATNEKLFF
TGCGCCAGCCTTTGGGGGCGGTTCGCAACTAATGAAAAACTGTTTTTT
>TRBJ2-7|TRBV18|.|.
CASSPTGSYEQYF
TGTGCCAGCTCACCAACGGGATCCTACGAGCAGTACTTC